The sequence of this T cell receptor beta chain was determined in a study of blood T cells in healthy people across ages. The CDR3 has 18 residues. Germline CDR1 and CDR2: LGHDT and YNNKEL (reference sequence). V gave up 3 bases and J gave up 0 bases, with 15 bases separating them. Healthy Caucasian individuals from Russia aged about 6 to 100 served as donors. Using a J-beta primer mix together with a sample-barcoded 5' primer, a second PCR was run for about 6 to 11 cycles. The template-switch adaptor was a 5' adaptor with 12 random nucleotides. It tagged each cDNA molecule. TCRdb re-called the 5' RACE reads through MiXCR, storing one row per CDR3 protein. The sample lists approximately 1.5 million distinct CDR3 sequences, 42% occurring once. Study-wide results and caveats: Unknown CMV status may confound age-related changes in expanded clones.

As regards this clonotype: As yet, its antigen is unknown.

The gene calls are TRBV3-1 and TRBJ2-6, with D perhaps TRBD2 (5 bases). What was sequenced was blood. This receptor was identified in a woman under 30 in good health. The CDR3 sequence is CASSQERLGRSGANVLTF. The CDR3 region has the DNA TGTGCCAGCAGCCAGGAGCGGCTAGGGCGCTCTGGGGCCAACGTCCTGACTTTC. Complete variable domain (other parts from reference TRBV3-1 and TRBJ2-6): DTAVSQTPKYLVTQMGNDKSIKCEQNLGHDTMYWYKQDSKKFLKIMFSYNNKELIINETVPNRFSPKSPDKAHLNLHINSLELGDSAVYFCASSQERLGRSGANVLTFGAGSRLTVL.